Sequencing of this TCR beta chain was carried out in a study of T cell repertoires in cytomegalovirus infection. In TCRdb, the reads were re-called with MiXCR into one record per CDR3 protein. This sample has about 180,000 distinct CDR3 sequences, with under 15% found just once. CDR3 length: 14 residues. The germline V gene has CDR1 MDHEN and CDR2 SYDVKM. Trimming removed 3 bases from V and 6 bases from J, with 11 bases in between. This sequence originates from a human donor in good health (CMV status not recorded). Some clones in this sample may be carry-over from other donors' samples. V and J are TRBV28 and TRBJ2-2; the D is unclear. Sequencing input: PBMCs. CDR3 in amino acids: CASSFAREAGELFF. The CDR3 DNA reads as TGTGCCAGCAGTTTCGCCCGTGAGGCCGGGGAGCTGTTTTTT.